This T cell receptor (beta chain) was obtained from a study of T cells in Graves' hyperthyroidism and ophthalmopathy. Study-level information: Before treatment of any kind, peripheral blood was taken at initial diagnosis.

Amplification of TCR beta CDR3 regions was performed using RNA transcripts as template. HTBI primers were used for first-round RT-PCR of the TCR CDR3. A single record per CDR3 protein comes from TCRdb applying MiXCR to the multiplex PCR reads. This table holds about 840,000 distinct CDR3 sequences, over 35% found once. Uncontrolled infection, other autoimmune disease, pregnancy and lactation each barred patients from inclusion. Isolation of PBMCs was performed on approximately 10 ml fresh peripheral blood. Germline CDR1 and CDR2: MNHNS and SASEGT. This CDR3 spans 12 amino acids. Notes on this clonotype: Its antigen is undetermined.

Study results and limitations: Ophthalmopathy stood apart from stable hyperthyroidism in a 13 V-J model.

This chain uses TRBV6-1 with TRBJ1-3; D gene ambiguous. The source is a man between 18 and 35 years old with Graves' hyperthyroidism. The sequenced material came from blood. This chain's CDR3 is CVSGSSGNTIYF. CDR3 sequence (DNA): TGTGTCTCGGGCAGCTCTGGAAACACCATATATTTT.